These 29 T cell receptor beta chains originate from one sample sequenced in a study of STAT3 mutations in large granular lymphocyte leukemia. TCRdb's copy holds only in-frame clones and misses some; the assay was immunoSEQ multiplex PCR. Of some 7,000 clones in the sample, roughly 59% are singletons; the top ten hold roughly three quarters. For these TCRs, the target antigens are not known. Study-wide findings and caveats: Every T-cell large granular lymphocyte leukemia patient had at least one immunodominant TCR beta clonotype.

Sequences were obtained from peripheral blood mononuclear cells. The receptors were sampled from a boy younger than 18 with T-cell large granular lymphocyte leukemia. Some clones in this sample may be carry-over from other donors' samples.

This chain links TRBV19 with TRBJ2-3; tentatively, D is TRBD1 or TRBD2 (5 bases each). CDR1 and CDR2 from the germline V gene are LNHDA and SQIVND (reference sequence). V was clipped by 10 bases and J by 7 bases, with 15 bases between them. The CDR3 covers 12 residues. CDR3 sequence reads: CATAQRGNTQYF. In DNA form, the CDR3 reads TGTGCCACCGCCCAGAGGGGAAATACGCAGTATTTT.

The chain recombines TRBV6-1 with TRBJ2-7; TRBD1 agrees at 9 bases. J gave up 1 base and V 6 bases, and 4 bases lay outside the gene matches. The CDR3 loop spans 14 amino acids. Germline-derived CDR1 and CDR2 are MNHNS and SASEGT. CDR3 amino acids: CASRPGTGSYEQYF. CDR3 in DNA: TGTGCCAGCAGACCCGGGACAGGGTCCTACGAGCAGTACTTC.

This clone came up a few times. This chain connects TRBV6-1 to TRBJ2-7; no firm D call. The CDR3 covers 14 residues. Trimming removed 1 base from V and 1 base from J, with 8 bases in between. The germline V gene encodes CDR1 MNHNS and CDR2 SASEGT. CDR3 in amino acids: CASSEDVRSYEQYF. The CDR3 DNA reads as TGTGCCAGCAGTGAAGACGTCAGATCCTACGAGCAGTACTTC.

The chain uses TRBV5-6 and TRBJ1-2; 7 bases fit TRBD1. Germline V lookup: CDR1 SGHDT, CDR2 YYEEEE. The CDR3 covers 15 residues. Trimming cost V 1 base and J 7 bases; bases outside gene matches: 10. The CDR3 DNA follows: TGTGCCAGCAGCTTGCAATCAGGGGGAGTAGGTGGCTACACCTTC. It encodes CASSLQSGGVGGYTF.

The chain combines TRBV27 with TRBJ2-7, with a possible D match to TRBD1 (6 bases). Germline CDR1 and CDR2: MNHEY and SMNVEV (reference sequence). The CDR3 covers 15 residues. V was trimmed by 4 bases and J by 5 bases, leaving 18 bases between them. The CDR3 nucleotides are TGTGCCAGCAGTTCCCCCCAACAGGGTTTCCACGAGCAGTACTTC. Translating it yields CASSSPQQGFHEQYF.

The chain joins TRBV7-9 to TRBJ1-1; 9 bases line up with TRBD1. V shed 5 bases and J 6 bases; nucleotides not matched to a gene: 4. Germline CDR1 SEHNR, CDR2 FQNEAQ (reference sequence). There are 13 residues in the CDR3. CDR3 region: CASSATGGPEAFF. The CDR3 DNA reads as TGTGCCAGCAGCGCTACAGGGGGCCCTGAAGCTTTCTTT. The whole variable domain, filled in from reference TRBV7-9 and TRBJ1-1, reads DTGVSQNPRHKITKRGQNVTFRCDPISEHNRLYWYRQTLGQGPEFLTYFQNEAQLEKSRLLSDRFSAERPKGSFSTLEIQRTEQGDSAMYLCASSATGGPEAFFGQGTRLTVV.

The chain couples TRBV5-1 to TRBJ2-1, with D possibly called TRBD1 or TRBD2 (5 bases each). The CDR3 loop spans 17 amino acids. V was pared by 1 base and J by 5 bases, with 19 bases between. CDR1 and CDR2 from the germline V gene are SGHRS and YFSETQ. CDR3 sequence reads: CASSLMLGTRWDNEQFF. The CDR3 DNA is TGCGCCAGCAGCTTGATGTTAGGGACCCGATGGGACAATGAGCAGTTCTTC.

This clone appeared a few times. The chain is built from TRBV13 and TRBJ1-5; D call uncertain. Germline V gene data show CDR1 as PRHDT and CDR2 as FYEKMQ (reference sequence). V was clipped by 1 base and J by 3 bases, with 7 bases between them. The CDR3 loop spans 14 amino acids. This CDR3 reads CASSLAGSNQPQHF. The CDR3 region has the DNA TGTGCCAGCAGCTTAGCAGGTTCCAATCAGCCCCAGCATTTT.

This clone was found a few times. This chain connects TRBV4-3 to TRBJ2-7; D possibly matches TRBD1 or TRBD2 (7 bases each). Trimming left V 4 bases short and J 6 bases short, with 22 bases between. Germline lookup yields CDR1 LGHNA and CDR2 YSLEER. This CDR3 contains 16 residues. CDR3 DNA sequence: TGCGCCAGCAGCCCCCGGGGGAGGGGGCCGTTATCCGAGCAGTACTTC. Protein product: CASSPRGRGPLSEQYF.

In this sample, this clone turned up once. The chain joins TRBV4-1 to TRBJ2-1; D is possibly TRBD2 (6 bases). Trimming took off 4 bases at V and 0 bases at J, with 10 bases between the two ends. The CDR3 runs 15 residues. CDR1 and CDR2 from the germline V gene are MGHRA and YSYEKL. The CDR3 sequence is CASSRPSDSYNEQFF. The DNA of the CDR3 is TGCGCCAGCAGCCGACCTAGCGACTCCTACAATGAGCAGTTCTTC.

The chain's CDR3 is CAWSPGLDIQQYF. CDR3 DNA: TGTGCCTGGAGTCCGGGACTAGACATACAGCAGTACTTC. V usage is TRBV30 and J usage is TRBJ2-7, with 8 positions matching TRBD2. Germline V CDR1 and CDR2: GTSNPN, SVGIG (reference sequence). CDR3 size: 13 residues. J was trimmed by 8 bases and V by 2 bases; bases with no gene match: 8. The full variable domain, rest sourced from reference TRBV30 and TRBJ2-7, is SQTIHQWPATLVQPVGSPLSLECTVEGTSNPNLYWYRQAAGRGLQLLFYSVGIGQISSEVPQNLSASRPQDRQFILSSKKLLLSDSGFYLCAWSPGLDIQQYFGPGTRLTVT.

The V and J genes are TRBV6-6 and TRBJ2-7, with unresolved D. The germline CDR1 and CDR2 sequences are MNHNY and SVGAGI (reference sequence). V lost 1 base and J 3 bases, leaving 10 bases between the germline ends. This CDR3 spans 14 amino acids. The CDR3 spells CASSYLSPGYEQYF. The CDR3 DNA is TGTGCCAGCAGTTACTTGTCCCCAGGCTACGAGCAGTACTTC.

The V gene is TRBV29-1, the J gene TRBJ1-4; 8 nucleotides line up with TRBD1. The ends lost 0 bases at V and 8 bases at J; junction bases unmatched: 20. Germline values: CDR1 SQVTM, CDR2 ANQGSEA. The CDR3 has 19 amino acids. CDR3 region: CSVEDRPRGRGMGSEKLFF. CDR3 sequence (DNA): TGCAGCGTTGAAGATAGGCCCAGGGGGCGAGGGATGGGGAGCGAAAAACTGTTTTTT.

This sequence joins TRBV4-1 and TRBJ1-2; maybe TRBD1 (5 bases). The CDR3 is 15 amino acids. Germline V gene lookup returns CDR1 MGHRA and CDR2 YSYEKL. V was clipped by 2 bases and J by 4 bases, with 14 bases between them. The chain's CDR3 is CASSQSPGLSYGYTF. The CDR3 DNA sequence: TGCGCCAGCAGCCAATCACCGGGACTGTCCTATGGCTACACCTTC.

This clone was detected only a few times. The J gene is TRBJ2-7, the V gene TRBV7-9; D not resolved. The V end was cut by 3 bases, the J end by 3 bases, with 9 bases between. The CDR3 has 13 residues. Germline lookup yields CDR1 SEHNR and CDR2 FQNEAQ (reference sequence). The CDR3 nucleotides read TGTGCCAGCAGCTTGATCCCCAGCTACGAGCAGTACTTC. Amino acid sequence: CASSLIPSYEQYF. Full variable domain (remainder filled in from reference TRBV7-9 and TRBJ2-7): DTGVSQNPRHKITKRGQNVTFRCDPISEHNRLYWYRQTLGQGPEFLTYFQNEAQLEKSRLLSDRFSAERPKGSFSTLEIQRTEQGDSAMYLCASSLIPSYEQYFGPGTRLTVT.

V usage is TRBV6-5 and J usage is TRBJ2-5; TRBD1 or TRBD2 may be the D gene (5 bases each). This CDR3 spans 12 amino acids. Germline assignment: CDR1 MNHEY and CDR2 SVGAGI. Trimming took 8 bases from V and 7 from J, leaving 14 bases between them. CDR3 nucleotide sequence: TGTGCCAGCGTTGGGGCAGGGAGGACCCAGTACTTC. The encoded protein is CASVGAGRTQYF.

The chain has TRBV5-4 and TRBJ2-7; weak D call: TRBD1 (6 bases). Germline CDR1 reads SGHNT; CDR2 reads YYREEE (reference sequence). This CDR3 is 14 amino acids long. Trimming took 2 bases from V and 1 from J, leaving 10 bases between them. The CDR3 DNA reads as TGTGCCAGCAGCTTCAGGGGCCGGTCCTACGAGCAGTACTTC. Protein sequence: CASSFRGRSYEQYF.

The genes are TRBV30 and TRBJ2-6; the match to TRBD1 covers 8 bases. V lost 1 base and J lost 2; bases outside the gene matches: 10. CDR3 size: 18 residues. Germline assignment: CDR1 GTSNPN and CDR2 SVGIG (reference sequence). CDR3 nucleotide sequence: TGTGCCTGGAGTGACCACGGACAGGGTCGAGCTGGGGCCAACGTCCTGACTTTC. Translating gives CAWSDHGQGRAGANVLTF.

The chain employs TRBV28 and TRBJ1-2; D not certain. Germline V gene data show CDR1 as MDHEN and CDR2 as SYDVKM. The CDR3 runs to 12 residues. Trimming removed 2 bases from V and 4 bases from J, with 5 bases in between. This CDR3 reads CASSLGPYGYTF. In DNA form, the CDR3 reads TGTGCCAGCAGTTTAGGTCCCTATGGCTACACCTTC.

This clone was observed a handful of times. The V gene is TRBV27, the J gene TRBJ1-2, with TRBD1 matching 10 bases. The ends lost 5 bases at V and 6 bases at J; junction bases unmatched: 9. Germline V gene data show CDR1 as MNHEY and CDR2 as SMNVEV (reference sequence). The CDR3 contains 15 residues. CDR3 bases: TGTGCCAGCAGTCTCTCCTCCGGGACAGGGGATGGCTACACCTTC. Translating it yields CASSLSSGTGDGYTF.

This clone was recorded a few times. The chain has TRBV7-9 and TRBJ2-7; D is perhaps TRBD1 (6 bases). Germline V lookup: CDR1 SEHNR, CDR2 FQNEAQ (reference sequence). V was clipped by 2 bases and J by 0 bases, with 11 bases between them. The CDR3 runs 15 residues. CDR3 coding DNA: TGTGCCAGCAGCTTAACAGGGCGGCCCTCCTACGAGCAGTACTTC. Amino acids: CASSLTGRPSYEQYF.

V usage is TRBV18 and J usage is TRBJ1-2, with no clear D. V was shortened by 6 bases and J by 4 bases, with 12 bases between the two germline ends. Per germline, CDR1 KGHSH and CDR2 LQKENI. The CDR3 runs to 13 residues. CDR3 nucleotides: TGTGCCAGCTCTCAAGACAAGACCTATGGCTACACCTTC. This gives the protein CASSQDKTYGYTF.

The V gene is TRBV29-1, the J gene TRBJ2-3; 7 bases agree with TRBD2. The V gene end was trimmed by 6 bases and the J gene end by 7 bases; junction bases not matched to a gene: 10. Germline V gene sequence: CDR1 SQVTM, CDR2 ANQGSEA. This CDR3 is 13 amino acids long. CDR3 in amino acids: CSVVSLAVHTQYF. CDR3 DNA sequence: TGCAGCGTCGTTAGTCTAGCGGTGCATACGCAGTATTTT.

This clone was recorded once. The rearrangement joins TRBV9 to TRBJ2-7, with D tentatively TRBD1 or TRBD2 (5 bases each). V was clipped by 0 bases and J by 7 bases, with 20 bases between them. The germline CDR1 and CDR2 sequences are SGDLS and YYNGEE. The CDR3 spans 16 residues. CDR3 amino acids: CASSVGGTVLSPEQYF. CDR3 nucleotide sequence: TGTGCCAGCAGCGTAGGAGGGACCGTACTATCCCCTGAGCAGTACTTC.

The V gene is TRBV5-1, the J gene TRBJ2-7; 7 bases align to TRBD1. Germline CDR1 is SGHRS and CDR2 is YFSETQ. CDR3 length: 15 amino acids. Trimming at V came to 4 bases and at J to 2 bases, leaving 9 bases not matched to a gene. The CDR3 bases are TGCGCCAGCAGCACTGCCGGGACAGTTCCCTACGAGCAGTACTTC. It is translated as CASSTAGTVPYEQYF.

This chain joins TRBV15 and TRBJ2-3; D remains unclear. This CDR3 comprises 15 residues. The V end was cut by 8 bases, the J end by 0 bases, with 15 bases between. Germline V CDR1 and CDR2: LNHNV, YYDKDF (reference sequence). The CDR3, as DNA: TGTGCCACCTCCTTGACCGCTACTAGCACAGATACGCAGTATTTT. This sequence encodes CATSLTATSTDTQYF.

V is TRBV5-1 and J is TRBJ2-1, with 12 bases that match TRBD2. The V gene's germline CDR1 is SGHRS and CDR2 YFSETQ. V lost 1 base, J lost 1 base, and 6 bases stayed unmatched. The CDR3 consists of 18 residues. CDR3 coding DNA: TGCGCCAGCAGCTTGAGTCTAGCGGGAGGGTCTTCCTACAATGAGCAGTTCTTC. It codes for CASSLSLAGGSSYNEQFF. Full variable domain (outside the CDR3, taken from reference TRBV5-1 and TRBJ2-1): KAGVTQTPRYLIKTRGQQVTLSCSPISGHRSVSWYQQTPGQGLQFLFEYFSETQRNKGNFPGRFSGRQFSNSRSEMNVSTLELGDSALYLCASSLSLAGGSSYNEQFFGPGTRLTVL.

This sequence joins TRBV4-2 and TRBJ2-1, with 11 positions matching TRBD2. The germline CDR1 and CDR2 sequences are LGHNA and YNFKEQ. The CDR3 loop spans 17 amino acids. V gave up 1 base and J gave up 7 bases; unmatched junction bases: 9. The CDR3 DNA is TGTGCCAGCAGCCAAGGAAGAATAGCGGGAGGGCAGAATGAGCAGTTCTTC. It codes for CASSQGRIAGGQNEQFF.

The J gene is TRBJ2-1, the V gene TRBV6-4; D tentatively fits TRBD1 or TRBD2 (5 bases each). Germline V gives CDR1 MRHNA, CDR2 SNTAGT. Trimming took 5 bases from V and 9 from J, leaving 20 bases between them. The CDR3 is 15 residues long. CDR3: CASSNGGPEFGEQFF. The CDR3 DNA follows: TGTGCCAGCAGTAATGGGGGTCCCGAATTCGGTGAGCAGTTCTTC.